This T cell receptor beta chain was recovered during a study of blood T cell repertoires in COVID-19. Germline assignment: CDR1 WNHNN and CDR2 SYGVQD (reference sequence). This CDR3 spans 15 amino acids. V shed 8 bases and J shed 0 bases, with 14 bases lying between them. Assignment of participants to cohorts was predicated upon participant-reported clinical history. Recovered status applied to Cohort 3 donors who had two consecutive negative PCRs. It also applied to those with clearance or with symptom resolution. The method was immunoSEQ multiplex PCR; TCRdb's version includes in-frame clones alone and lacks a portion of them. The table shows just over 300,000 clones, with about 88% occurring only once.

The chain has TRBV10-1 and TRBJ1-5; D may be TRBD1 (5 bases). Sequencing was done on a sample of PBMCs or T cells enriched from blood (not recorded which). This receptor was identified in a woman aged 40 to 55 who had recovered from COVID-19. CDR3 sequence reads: CASHTGTSSNQPQHF. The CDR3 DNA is TGCGCCAGCCATACAGGAACCTCTAGCAATCAGCCCCAGCATTTT.